A single sample gave rise to the 26 T cell receptor beta chains below, sequenced in a study of OX40 agonist ivuxolimab in advanced cancers. TCRdb's copy holds only in-frame clones and misses some; the assay was immunoSEQ multiplex PCR. The sample holds 57,000 or so clones, around 86% seen once. This sample comprised CD4+ or CD8+ T cells sorted from blood, obtained in a trial of the OX40 agonist ivuxolimab. Receptors were obtained from an adult with an advanced solid tumor such as melanoma, head and neck, liver or kidney cancer.

The chain recombines TRBV5-1 with TRBJ2-1; 12 bases agree with TRBD2. Germline V gives CDR1 SGHRS, CDR2 YFSETQ. After removal of 0 bases from V and 9 bases from J, the junction contained 13 bases not matched to a gene. The CDR3 covers 18 residues. CDR3 coding DNA: TGCGCCAGCAGCTTGGAAGTGTTTGGCGCTAGCGGGGGGGCTGAGCAGTTCTTC. Translating gives CASSLEVFGASGGAEQFF.

The genes are TRBV27 and TRBJ2-3; TRBD2 agrees at 9 bases. This CDR3 spans 14 amino acids. Trimming took 10 bases from V and 3 from J; bases not matched to a gene: 8. CDR1 is MNHEY and CDR2 is SMNVEV in the germline V gene (reference sequence). For the CDR3, the DNA is TGTGCCAAGATAGCGGGAGAGGGGACAGATACGCAGTATTTT. It translates to CAKIAGEGTDTQYF.

The chain combines TRBV6-5 with TRBJ1-1; D uncertain. Trimming shortened V by 1 base and J by 1 base, and 4 bases separated the two germline ends. CDR3 length equals 13 residues. Germline-derived CDR1 and CDR2 are MNHEY and SVGAGI. CDR3 in DNA: TGTGCCAGCAGTTACTTAGGGAACACTGAAGCTTTCTTT. Amino acid sequence: CASSYLGNTEAFF.

This clone was observed a few times. This chain connects TRBV18 to TRBJ1-6; D gene ambiguous. Germline loops: CDR1 KGHSH, CDR2 LQKENI. The CDR3 extends over 12 amino acids. The V gene lost 2 bases and the J gene lost 5 bases, with 1 base spanning the gap. CDR3 protein: CASSPDNSPLHF. In DNA form, the CDR3 reads TGTGCCAGCTCACCAGATAATTCACCCCTCCACTTT.

The count of this clone is one. The gene calls are TRBV5-1 and TRBJ1-3; 8 nucleotides agree with TRBD1. The ends lost 5 bases at V and 1 base at J; junction bases unmatched: 5. The CDR3 length is 15 residues. The germline CDR1 and CDR2 sequences are SGHRS and YFSETQ. The CDR3 sequence is CASSAGGASGNTIYF. CDR3 coding DNA: TGCGCCAGCAGTGCAGGGGGCGCTTCTGGAAACACCATATATTTT.

This sequence joins TRBV11-1 and TRBJ1-5; no firm D call. The CDR3 runs 13 residues. Trimming removed 2 bases at V and 4 bases at J, with 6 bases between. Per the germline V gene, CDR1 is SGHAT and CDR2 is FQDESV (reference sequence). CDR3: CASSLNRNQPQHF. In DNA, the CDR3 is TGTGCCAGCAGCTTAAACAGAAATCAGCCCCAGCATTTT. Full variable domain (missing parts from reference TRBV11-1 and TRBJ1-5): EAEVAQSPRYKITEKSQAVAFWCDPISGHATLYWYRQILGQGPELLVQFQDESVVDDSQLPKDRFSAERLKGVDSTLKIQPAELGDSAMYLCASSLNRNQPQHFGDGTRLSIL.

The chain has TRBV4-1 and TRBJ1-1, with 7 bases matching TRBD1. Germline V gives CDR1 MGHRA, CDR2 YSYEKL. There are 16 residues in the CDR3. V gave up 2 bases and J gave up 1 base; unmatched junction bases: 7. CDR3 sequence: CASSQRGQDPNTEAFF. CDR3 in DNA: TGCGCCAGCAGCCAAAGAGGACAGGACCCGAACACTGAAGCTTTCTTT.

The J gene is TRBJ2-5, the V gene TRBV29-1, with 8 bases lining up with TRBD2. J gave up 2 bases and V 7 bases, and 9 bases lay outside the gene matches. Looked up from germline, CDR1 is SQVTM and CDR2 is ANQGSEA. The CDR3 sequence is 14 residues long. CDR3 nucleotide sequence: TGCAGCGCCTTAGAGCGGGGGCTACAAGAGACCCAGTACTTC. Its translation is CSALERGLQETQYF.

This chain joins TRBV10-2 and TRBJ1-5, with 7 bases fitting TRBD1. CDR3 length equals 14 residues. Germline CDR1 is WSHSY and CDR2 is SAAADI. V lost 5 bases, J lost 7 bases, and 8 bases stayed unmatched. The CDR3 region has the DNA TGCGCCAGCAGTAGAACAGGGGTGGGGCAGCCCCAGCATTTT. Translating it yields CASSRTGVGQPQHF.

The chain is built from TRBV6-5 and TRBJ1-1; no firm D call. The V gene's germline CDR1 is MNHEY and CDR2 SVGAGI. The V gene lost 4 bases and the J gene lost 10 bases, with 19 bases spanning the gap. This CDR3 region has 14 residues. CDR3 sequence: CASSSWTPPHGAFF. CDR3 coding DNA: TGTGCCAGCAGTTCCTGGACCCCTCCCCATGGAGCTTTCTTT.

The CDR3 DNA sequence: TGTGCCAGCAATCGACAGGGCCCCGGGGAGCTGTTTTTT. Protein product: CASNRQGPGELFF. The genes are TRBV2 and TRBJ2-2, with 7 nucleotides matching TRBD1. The V and J ends lost 7 bases and 6 bases, in that order; junction bases with no gene match: 5. Germline V gene lookup returns CDR1 SNHLY and CDR2 FYNNEI. This CDR3 contains 13 residues.

In nucleotides, the CDR3 is TGCGCCAGCAGCTTGAGCCCCGGGACAGGGAACGAGCAGTACTTC. The encoded protein is CASSLSPGTGNEQYF. The gene calls are TRBV5-1 and TRBJ2-7; 9 nucleotides line up with TRBD1. Trimming at V came to 1 base and at J to 5 bases, leaving 7 bases not matched to a gene. The CDR3 totals 15 residues. CDR1 SGHRS and CDR2 YFSETQ come from the germline V gene.

The table lists this clone with a count of one. The genes are TRBV19 and TRBJ2-5; the D gene is possibly TRBD2 (6 bases). The V end lost 8 bases, the J end lost 5 bases, and 15 bases lay between the germline ends. The CDR3 consists of 13 residues. The germline V gene encodes CDR1 LNHDA and CDR2 SQIVND (reference sequence). CDR3 region: CASAPGDPETQYF. In DNA, the CDR3 is TGTGCCAGTGCCCCGGGGGATCCGGAGACCCAGTACTTC.

The chain is built from TRBV9 and TRBJ1-6; TRBD1 matches 9 bases. CDR1 is SGDLS and CDR2 is YYNGEE in the germline V gene. Germline trimming cut 3 bases from V and 7 bases from J; bases unmatched to any gene: 5. This CDR3 has 15 residues. CDR3 in DNA: TGTGCCAGCAGCGAGTGGGACAGGGACAATTCACCCCTCCACTTT. Residues: CASSEWDRDNSPLHF.

V usage is TRBV7-9 and J usage is TRBJ1-1; possibly TRBD1 for D (5 bases). The CDR3 loop spans 12 amino acids. The germline V and J ends were trimmed by 5 bases and 10 bases, with 14 bases remaining between them. Germline CDR1 and CDR2: SEHNR and FQNEAQ (reference sequence). CDR3 in amino acids: CASSRDWRRAFF. The CDR3 nucleotides are TGTGCCAGCAGCCGGGACTGGAGGAGAGCTTTCTTT.

DNA of the CDR3: TGTGCCAGCAGCAAGCGGAGGGGCTCCTACAATGAGCAGTTCTTC. This sequence encodes CASSKRRGSYNEQFF. This chain links TRBV21-1 with TRBJ2-1; TRBD2, the table's D call, was not compared with the DNA. TRBV21-1 is a listed pseudogene. CDR3 length equals 15 residues.

The chain uses TRBV2 and TRBJ2-7; the match to TRBD1 covers 8 bases. CDR3 length: 12 amino acids. V trimming: 4 bases; J trimming: 13 bases; junction bases outside the gene matches: 9. Per germline, CDR1 SNHLY and CDR2 FYNNEI. Written as DNA, the CDR3 is TGTGCCAGCAGTGGGGCGGACAGGGTGTTATACTTC. Amino acid sequence: CASSGADRVLYF.

V and J are TRBV18 and TRBJ2-7; no clear D. Trimming stripped 5 bases from V and 1 base from J, with 9 bases between. This CDR3 contains 13 residues. Germline CDR1 reads KGHSH; CDR2 reads LQKENI. The CDR3 protein is CASSSTTSYEQYF. The CDR3 nucleotides read TGTGCCAGCTCATCGACGACTTCCTACGAGCAGTACTTC.

The chain joins TRBV5-8 to TRBJ1-5; the D gene is possibly TRBD1 (5 bases). The CDR3 sequence is 14 residues long. Germline V CDR1 and CDR2: SGHTS, YDEGEE. V was pared by 1 base and J by 3 bases, with 8 bases between. The CDR3 is CASSLSGNNQPQHF. The CDR3 DNA follows: TGTGCCAGCAGCTTGTCAGGGAACAATCAGCCCCAGCATTTT. The complete variable domain, with remaining parts taken from reference TRBV5-8 and TRBJ1-5, reads EAGVTQSPTHLIKTRGQQATLRCSPISGHTSVYWYQQALGLGLQFLLWYDEGEERNRGNFPPRFSGRQFPNYSSELNVNALELEDSALYLCASSLSGNNQPQHFGDGTRLSIL.

The J gene is TRBJ1-5, the V gene TRBV27, with a tentative D call TRBD1 (5 bases). This CDR3 contains 15 residues. CDR1 is MNHEY, CDR2 SMNVEV, per germline (reference sequence). V lost 5 bases, J lost 1 base, and 12 bases lay in between. In nucleotides, the CDR3 is TGTGCCAGCAGTAACCAGGGCCAAAGCAATCAGCCCCAGCATTTT. Translation: CASSNQGQSNQPQHF.

The rearrangement links TRBV19 to TRBJ1-6; unclear D gene. The CDR3 consists of 12 residues. Germline CDR1 and CDR2: LNHDA and SQIVND (reference sequence). V lost 7 bases, J lost 10 bases, and 11 bases lay in between. As DNA, the CDR3 is TGTGCCAGTAAGGGCCCGAAATCACCCCTCCACTTT. Amino acids: CASKGPKSPLHF.

V is TRBV27 and J is TRBJ1-6, with D hard to call. Germline CDR1 MNHEY, CDR2 SMNVEV (reference sequence). Trimming cost V 3 bases and J 7 bases, with 7 bases left between them. The CDR3 has 13 amino acids. For the CDR3, the DNA is TGTGCCAGCAGTTTCGGGAAGAATTCACCCCTCCACTTT. Translation gives CASSFGKNSPLHF.

This CDR3 reads CASSLLGTGNTIYF. The CDR3 DNA reads as TGTGCCAGCAGCTTGTTAGGGACTGGAAACACCATATATTTT. The chain carries TRBV5-5 and TRBJ1-3; D unclear. The CDR3 consists of 14 residues. V lost 1 base and J 2 bases, leaving 7 bases between the germline ends. Germline CDR1 is SGHKS and CDR2 is YYEKEE (reference sequence).

This chain connects TRBV5-1 to TRBJ1-2; 9 nucleotides match TRBD1. The CDR3 spans 16 residues. Trimming removed 3 bases from V and 1 base from J; junction bases left unmatched: 7. Germline CDR1 SGHRS, CDR2 YFSETQ. CDR3 sequence reads: CASSSSGQGHNYGYTF. The CDR3 coding sequence is TGCGCCAGCAGCTCGTCGGGACAGGGTCATAACTATGGCTACACCTTC.

The rearrangement uses TRBV6-5 and TRBJ2-6; unclear D gene. This CDR3 is 14 amino acids long. The V end was cut by 10 bases, the J end by 1 base, with 11 bases between. Per germline, CDR1 MNHEY and CDR2 SVGAGI. Here the CDR3 reads CATVTQSGANVLTF. DNA for the CDR3: TGTGCCACCGTTACTCAATCTGGGGCCAACGTCCTGACTTTC.

The chain uses TRBV11-1 and TRBJ1-6; D call uncertain. Trimming removed 5 bases from V and 3 bases from J, with 5 bases in between. The CDR3 has 13 amino acids. Germline-derived CDR1 and CDR2 are SGHAT and FQDESV (reference sequence). CDR3 sequence: CASSLRYNSPLHF. The CDR3 nucleotides are TGTGCCAGCAGCCTACGCTATAATTCACCCCTCCACTTT.